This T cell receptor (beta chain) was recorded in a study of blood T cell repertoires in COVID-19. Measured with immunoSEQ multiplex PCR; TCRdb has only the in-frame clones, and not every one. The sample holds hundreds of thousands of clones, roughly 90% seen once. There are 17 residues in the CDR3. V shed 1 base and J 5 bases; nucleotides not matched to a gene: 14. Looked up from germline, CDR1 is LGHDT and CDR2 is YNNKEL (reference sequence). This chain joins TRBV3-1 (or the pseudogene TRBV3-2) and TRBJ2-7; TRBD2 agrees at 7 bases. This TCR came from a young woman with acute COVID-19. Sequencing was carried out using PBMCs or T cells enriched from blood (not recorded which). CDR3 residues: CASSQVASSGTKDEQYF. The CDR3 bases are TGTGCCAGCAGCCAAGTTGCCTCTAGCGGAACAAAGGACGAGCAGTACTTC.